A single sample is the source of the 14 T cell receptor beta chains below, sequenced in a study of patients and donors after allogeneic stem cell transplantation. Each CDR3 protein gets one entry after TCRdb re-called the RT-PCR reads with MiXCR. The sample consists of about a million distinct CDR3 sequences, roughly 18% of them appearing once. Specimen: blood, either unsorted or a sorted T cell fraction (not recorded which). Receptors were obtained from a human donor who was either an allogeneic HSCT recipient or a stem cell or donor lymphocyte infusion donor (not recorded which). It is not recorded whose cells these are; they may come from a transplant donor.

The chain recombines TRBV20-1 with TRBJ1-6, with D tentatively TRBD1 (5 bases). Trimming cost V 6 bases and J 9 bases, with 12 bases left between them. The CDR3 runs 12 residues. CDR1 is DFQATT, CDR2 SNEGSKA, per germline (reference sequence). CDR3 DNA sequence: TGCAGTGCCGGCAGGGCGGGTTCACCCCTCCACTTT. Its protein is CSAGRAGSPLHF.

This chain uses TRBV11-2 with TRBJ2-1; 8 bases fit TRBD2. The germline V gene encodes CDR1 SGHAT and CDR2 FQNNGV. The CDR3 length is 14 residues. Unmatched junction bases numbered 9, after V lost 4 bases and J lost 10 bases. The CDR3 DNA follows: TGTGCCAGCAGCTGGCCGGGACTAGAATCCGAGCAGTTCTTC. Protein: CASSWPGLESEQFF.

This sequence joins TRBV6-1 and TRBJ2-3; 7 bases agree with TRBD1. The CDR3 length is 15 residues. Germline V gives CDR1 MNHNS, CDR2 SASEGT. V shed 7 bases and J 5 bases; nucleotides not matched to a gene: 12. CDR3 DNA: TGTGCCAGCAAACACATCGGACAGGTCGAAGATACGCAGTATTTT. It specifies CASKHIGQVEDTQYF.

The DNA for the CDR3 is TGTGCCAGCAGGAGACAGGGGTCCTACGAGCAGTACTTC. Its protein is CASRRQGSYEQYF. The chain is built from TRBV2 and TRBJ2-7; 8 bases line up with TRBD1. The CDR3 totals 13 residues. V trimming: 6 bases; J trimming: 1 base; junction bases outside the gene matches: 2. Germline lookup yields CDR1 SNHLY and CDR2 FYNNEI. The variable domain in full, with the rest retrieved from reference TRBV2 and TRBJ2-7, is EPEVTQTPSHQVTQMGQEVILRCVPISNHLYFYWYRQILGQKVEFLVSFYNNEISEKSEIFDDQFSVERPDGSNFTLKIRSTKLEDSAMYFCASRRQGSYEQYFGPGTRLTVT.

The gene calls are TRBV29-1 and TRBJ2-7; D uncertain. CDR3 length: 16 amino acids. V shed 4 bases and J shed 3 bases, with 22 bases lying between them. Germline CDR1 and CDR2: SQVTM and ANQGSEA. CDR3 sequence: CSVASKTGPRYYEQYF. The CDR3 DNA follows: TGCAGCGTTGCCTCCAAGACCGGCCCGAGGTACTACGAGCAGTACTTC.

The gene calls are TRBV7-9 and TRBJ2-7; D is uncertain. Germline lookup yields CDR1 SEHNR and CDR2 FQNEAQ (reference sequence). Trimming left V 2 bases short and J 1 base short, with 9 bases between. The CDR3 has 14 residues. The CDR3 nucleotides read TGTGCCAGCAGCTTAATGGAACAGTCCTACGAGCAGTACTTC. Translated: CASSLMEQSYEQYF.

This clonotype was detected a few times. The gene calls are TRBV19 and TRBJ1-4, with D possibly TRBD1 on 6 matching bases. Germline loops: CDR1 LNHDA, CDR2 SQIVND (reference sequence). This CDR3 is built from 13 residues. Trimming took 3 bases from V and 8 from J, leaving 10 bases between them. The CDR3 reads CASSIQGNEKLFF. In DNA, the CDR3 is TGTGCCAGTAGTATCCAGGGGAACGAAAAACTGTTTTTT.

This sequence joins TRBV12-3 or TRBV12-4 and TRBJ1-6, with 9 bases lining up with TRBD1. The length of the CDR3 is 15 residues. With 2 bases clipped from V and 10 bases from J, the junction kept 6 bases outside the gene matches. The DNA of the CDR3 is TGTGCCAGCAGTTTATCGGGACAGGGCCGGTCACCCCTCCACTTT. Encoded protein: CASSLSGQGRSPLHF.

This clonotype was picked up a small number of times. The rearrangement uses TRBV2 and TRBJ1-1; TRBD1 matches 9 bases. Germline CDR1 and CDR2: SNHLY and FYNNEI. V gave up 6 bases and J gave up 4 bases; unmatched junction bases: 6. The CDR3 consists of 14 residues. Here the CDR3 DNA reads TGTGCCAGCAGCGTGGACAGGGGTTCCACTGAAGCTTTCTTT. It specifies CASSVDRGSTEAFF.

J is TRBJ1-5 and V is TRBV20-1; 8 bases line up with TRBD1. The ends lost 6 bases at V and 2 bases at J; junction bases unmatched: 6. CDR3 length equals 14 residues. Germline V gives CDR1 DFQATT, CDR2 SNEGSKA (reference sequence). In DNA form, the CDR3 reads TGCAGTGCCCGAACAGGGGGTGGCAATCAGCCCCAGCATTTT. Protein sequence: CSARTGGGNQPQHF.

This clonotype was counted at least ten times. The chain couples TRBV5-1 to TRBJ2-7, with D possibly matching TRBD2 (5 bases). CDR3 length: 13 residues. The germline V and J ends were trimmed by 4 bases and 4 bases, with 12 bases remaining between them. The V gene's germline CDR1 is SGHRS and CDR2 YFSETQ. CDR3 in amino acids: CASSTGRGYEQYF. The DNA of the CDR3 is TGCGCCAGCAGCACCGGACGGGGTTACGAGCAGTACTTC. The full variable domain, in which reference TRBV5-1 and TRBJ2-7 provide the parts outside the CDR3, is KAGVTQTPRYLIKTRGQQVTLSCSPISGHRSVSWYQQTPGQGLQFLFEYFSETQRNKGNFPGRFSGRQFSNSRSEMNVSTLELGDSALYLCASSTGRGYEQYFGPGTRLTVT.

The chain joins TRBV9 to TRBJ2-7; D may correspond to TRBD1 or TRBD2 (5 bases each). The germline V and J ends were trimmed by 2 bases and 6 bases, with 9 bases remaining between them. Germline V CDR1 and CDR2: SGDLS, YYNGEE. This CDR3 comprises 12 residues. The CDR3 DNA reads TGTGCCAGCAGCGTTGAGGGGTTCGAGCAGTACTTC. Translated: CASSVEGFEQYF.

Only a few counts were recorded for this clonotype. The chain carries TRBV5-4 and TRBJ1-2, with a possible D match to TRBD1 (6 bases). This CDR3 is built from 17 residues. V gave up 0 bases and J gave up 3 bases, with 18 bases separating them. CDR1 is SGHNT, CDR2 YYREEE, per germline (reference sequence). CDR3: CASSLEIEGGAYYGYTF. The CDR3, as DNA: TGTGCCAGCAGCTTGGAAATCGAGGGGGGGGCGTACTATGGCTACACCTTC.

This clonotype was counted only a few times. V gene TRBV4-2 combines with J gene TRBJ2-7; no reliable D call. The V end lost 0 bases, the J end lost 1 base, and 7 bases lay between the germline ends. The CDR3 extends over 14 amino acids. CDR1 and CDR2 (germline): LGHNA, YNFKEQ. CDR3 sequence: CASSQDRLSYEQYF. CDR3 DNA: TGTGCCAGCAGCCAAGATAGGCTTTCCTACGAGCAGTACTTC.